Below, one T cell receptor beta chain is given with its context. Its antigen is still unknown. Germline V gene sequence: CDR1 SGHAT, CDR2 FQNNGV. The germline V and J ends were trimmed by 6 bases and 5 bases, with 13 bases remaining between them. The CDR3 runs 13 residues. Each CDR3 protein is one row after TCRdb ran MiXCR on the 5' RACE reads. The sample lists a few hundred thousand distinct CDR3 sequences; around 15% were seen once. The data belong to a study of T-cell memory formation after mild COVID-19. Whole-study results and caveats: Contracting clones from day 15 to 85 showed balanced CD4/CD8; later expanders favored CD4+.

The chain combines TRBV11-2 with TRBJ2-5; D tentatively reads TRBD1 or TRBD2 (5 bases each). Sequenced: PBMCs or a T cell subset sorted from them (not recorded which). The receptor was isolated from a man between 18 and 29 years old who had mild COVID-19 (a few samples of this study predate the infection). Cell type and time point are not known. In DNA form, the CDR3 reads TGTGCCAGCAGAACCGAGGGGTGGGAGACCCAGTACTTC. Protein product: CASRTEGWETQYF.